Listed below are T cell receptor beta chains from one sample, sequenced in a study of blood T cell repertoires in COVID-19. Produced via immunoSEQ multiplex PCR; TCRdb's table is partial and in-frame only. The sample lists 200,000 or so clones, nearly 90% occurring once. Sequencing was done on a sample of PBMCs or T cells enriched from blood (not recorded which). The receptors were sampled from a middle-aged woman with acute COVID-19. Both conserved end residues are part of each CDR3. D genes are given only for firm matches. A clone size is listed for some rows: how often the clone was seen (once, few, many), or a class if it is expanded.

j_call	v_call	d_call	clone_size	cdr3_aa	cdr3_nt
TRBJ1-4	TRBV7-9	TRBD1	once	CASSLALDRGRDEKLFF	TGTGCCAGCAGCTTAGCCCTTGACAGGGGGCGGGATGAAAAACTGTTTTTT
TRBJ1-6	TRBV6-1	TRBD1	.	CASSEGTGYYNSPLHF	TGTGCCAGCAGTGAGGGGACAGGCTACTATAATTCACCCCTCCACTTT
TRBJ2-1	TRBV7-9	TRBD1	.	CASSLTTGTGRYNEQFF	TGTGCCAGCAGCTTGACTACCGGGACAGGCCGCTACAATGAGCAGTTCTTC
TRBJ1-4	TRBV9	.	few	CASSREGGGEKLFF	TGTGCCAGCAGCCGCGAAGGAGGCGGTGAAAAACTGTTTTTT
TRBJ2-7	TRBV18	.	.	CASSPNTGREQYF	TGTGCCAGCTCACCCAACACAGGGCGCGAGCAGTACTTC
TRBJ2-1	TRBV19	.	.	CASSLASYNEQFF	TGTGCCAGCTCCCTTGCCAGTTACAATGAGCAGTTCTTC
TRBJ1-1	TRBV27	TRBD1	.	CASSRYRGDTEAFF	TGTGCCAGCAGTAGATACAGGGGGGACACTGAAGCTTTCTTT
TRBJ1-4	TRBV2	TRBD1	.	CASSEATQDRVANEKLFF	TGTGCCAGCAGTGAAGCGACCCAGGACAGGGTTGCTAATGAAAAACTGTTTTTT
TRBJ1-3	TRBV7-9	TRBD1	.	CASSSTVSDRPVNTIYF	TGTGCCAGCAGCTCAACCGTCTCGGACAGGCCGGTGAACACCATATATTTT
TRBJ1-1	TRBV28	.	.	CASSRYGNTEAFF	TGTGCCAGCAGCCGCTACGGGAACACTGAAGCTTTCTTT
TRBJ2-1	TRBV21-1	.	.	CATTPRGVLDEQFF	TGTGCCACAACACCCCGGGGGGTATTGGATGAGCAGTTCTTC
TRBJ1-5	TRBV6-6	.	.	CASSPSTPPQHF	TGTGCCAGCAGTCCATCGACACCGCCCCAGCATTTT
TRBJ2-2	TRBV5-1	TRBD1	.	CASRDRGPNTGELFF	TGCGCCAGCAGGGACAGGGGTCCTAACACCGGGGAGCTGTTTTTT
TRBJ2-2	TRBV5-1	TRBD2	.	CASSRLAGGPHGNTGELFF	TGCGCCAGCAGCCGGTTGGCGGGGGGGCCCCATGGGAACACCGGGGAGCTGTTTTTT
TRBJ2-3	TRBV7-2	TRBD2	.	CASSPKGRGGIGTDTQYF	TGTGCCAGCAGCCCTAAAGGGCGGGGGGGTATAGGCACAGATACGCAGTATTTT
TRBJ2-3	TRBV18	.	.	CASSPLGAADTQYF	TGTGCCAGCTCACCACTAGGGGCGGCAGATACGCAGTATTTT
TRBJ1-5	TRBV19	.	.	CASSIYPGNQPQHF	TGTGCCAGTAGTATATATCCAGGGAATCAGCCCCAGCATTTT
TRBJ2-3	TRBV10-3	.	.	CAIGATADTQYF	TGTGCCATCGGGGCGACTGCAGATACGCAGTATTTT
TRBJ1-6	TRBV7-9	TRBD1	.	CASEVGTGGTGSPLHF	TGTGCCAGCGAAGTCGGGACAGGGGGAACCGGCTCACCCCTCCACTTT
TRBJ2-2	TRBV11-2	.	.	CASSPSPSREELFF	TGTGCCAGCAGCCCCTCACCTAGCCGAGAGGAGCTGTTTTTT
TRBJ2-1	TRBV5-1	.	.	CASSLGQGNRDEQFF	TGCGCCAGCAGCTTGGGGCAGGGGAATAGGGATGAGCAGTTCTTC
TRBJ2-1	TRBV19	TRBD2	.	CASTRGGGYNEQFF	TGTGCCAGCACTCGGGGGGGCGGGTACAATGAGCAGTTCTTC
TRBJ1-1	TRBV12-3/TRBV12-4	.	.	CASSGGTPEAFF	TGTGCCAGCAGCGGAGGAACCCCTGAAGCTTTCTTT
TRBJ2-3	TRBV21-1	.	.	CASSHRGDTQYF	TGTGCCAGCAGCCACCGGGGAGATACGCAGTATTTT
TRBJ1-2	TRBV28	TRBD1	.	CASSITGVFYGYTF	TGTGCCAGCAGCATCACAGGGGTTTTCTATGGCTACACCTTC
TRBJ1-1	TRBV19	.	.	CASSPSITGTEAFF	TGTGCCAGTAGTCCTTCCATCACAGGCACTGAAGCTTTCTTT
TRBJ1-2	TRBV12-3/TRBV12-4	.	.	CASSLTGGYGYTF	TGTGCCAGCAGTTTAACCGGGGGCTATGGCTACACCTTC
TRBJ1-3	TRBV5-1	.	once	CASSRDLQGRAGNTIYF	TGCGCCAGCAGCCGGGACCTACAGGGTAGAGCTGGAAACACCATATATTTT
TRBJ2-5	TRBV9	TRBD2	.	CASSVAGLAQETQYF	TGTGCCAGCAGCGTAGCTGGACTAGCCCAGGAGACCCAGTACTTC
TRBJ2-7	TRBV7-9	TRBD2	.	CASSRTGTSGEQYF	TGTGCCAGCAGCCGAACCGGGACTAGTGGCGAGCAGTACTTC
TRBJ1-1	TRBV29-1	.	.	CSVESPRQKNTEAFF	TGCAGCGTTGAATCCCCTCGACAGAAGAACACTGAAGCTTTCTTT
TRBJ2-7	TRBV2	.	.	CASSERPGGYEQYF	TGTGCCAGCAGTGAACGTCCCGGCGGCTACGAGCAGTACTTC
TRBJ2-2	TRBV29-1	TRBD1	.	CSVEESPSGTGGAGELFF	TGCAGCGTTGAAGAATCCCCCTCCGGGACAGGGGGCGCCGGGGAGCTGTTTTTT
TRBJ1-5	TRBV25-1	.	.	CASSEDSSNQPQHF	TGTGCCAGCAGTGAGGACTCTAGCAATCAGCCCCAGCATTTT
TRBJ1-2	TRBV3-1/TRBV3-2	TRBD1	.	CASSDKFGTGPFGYGYTF	TGTGCCAGCAGCGATAAGTTTGGGACAGGCCCTTTCGGCTATGGCTACACCTTC
TRBJ2-1	TRBV5-1	TRBD2	.	CATSGTSRNNEQFF	TGCGCCACGTCCGGGACTAGCAGGAACAATGAGCAGTTCTTC
TRBJ2-1	TRBV19	.	.	CASSIPSLTYNEQFF	TGTGCCAGTAGTATCCCGAGCTTGACCTACAATGAGCAGTTCTTC
TRBJ1-4	TRBV4-2	TRBD1	.	CASSGGWLTGADEKLFF	TGTGCCAGCAGCGGGGGCTGGCTGACAGGGGCGGATGAAAAACTGTTTTTT
TRBJ1-2	TRBV3-1/TRBV3-2	TRBD1	.	CASSRGTDGYTF	TGTGCCAGCAGCCGCGGGACAGATGGCTACACCTTC
TRBJ2-3	TRBV5-1	.	.	CASSLARGSSRTDTQYF	TGCGCCAGCAGCTTGGCCCGGGGTAGCAGCCGCACAGATACGCAGTATTTT
TRBJ1-2	TRBV5-4	TRBD1	.	CATRQGLDYGYTF	TGTGCCACGAGACAGGGCCTCGACTATGGCTACACCTTC
TRBJ2-7	TRBV7-2	TRBD1	few	CASSPRTGSYEQYF	TGTGCCAGCAGCCCAAGGACAGGCTCCTACGAGCAGTACTTC
TRBJ2-5	TRBV19	TRBD1	.	CASRTFGTAEETQYF	TGTGCCAGTAGGACCTTTGGGACAGCCGAAGAGACCCAGTACTTC
TRBJ1-1	TRBV9	TRBD1	few	CASSGQGAMNTEAFF	TGTGCCAGCAGTGGACAGGGGGCGATGAACACTGAAGCTTTCTTT
TRBJ2-1	TRBV7-2	.	.	CASSLGGGLYNEQFF	TGTGCCAGCAGCTTAGGGGGGGGGCTGTACAATGAGCAGTTCTTC
TRBJ2-7	TRBV3-1/TRBV3-2	TRBD2	once	CASSQISGRGYEQYF	TGTGCCAGCAGCCAAATTAGCGGGAGAGGATACGAGCAGTACTTC
TRBJ2-5	TRBV2	.	.	CASSLTSGETQYF	TGTGCCAGCAGCTTGACTAGTGGTGAGACCCAGTACTTC